These T cell receptor beta chains were read from a single sample in a study of shared clonotypes between healthy human individuals. Only in-frame clones appear in the TCRdb table, and some are missing; sequencing was by immunoSEQ multiplex PCR. The sample lists some 2.1 million clones, 85% to 95% occurring once. Sequencing was carried out using naive CD4+ T cells sorted from blood. The source is a man between 18 and 35 years old in good health. The CDR3 runs from the conserved cysteine through the conserved F or W. The D gene is left open where the match is weak. A clone size is listed for some rows: how often the clone was seen (once, few, many), or a class if it is expanded.

clone_size	d_call	v_call	j_call	cdr3_nt	cdr3_aa
NA	TRBD1	TRBV5-8	TRBJ2-7	TGTGCCAGCAGCGTCGGGACAGGGCACGAGCAGTACTTC	CASSVGTGHEQYF
NA	TRBD2	TRBV28	TRBJ2-1	TGTGCCAGCAGTTCCCCCGGACTAGCGGGGTATGAGCAGTTCTTC	CASSSPGLAGYEQFF
NA	TRBD1	TRBV6-6	TRBJ1-3	TGTGCCAGCAGTCCTCTGAACAGGGGGCTAGGAAACACCATATATTTT	CASSPLNRGLGNTIYF
NA	TRBD2	TRBV7-2	TRBJ2-7	TGTGCCAGCAGCCGTAGCGGGGTAAGCTCCTACGAGCAGTACTTC	CASSRSGVSSYEQYF
NA	NA	TRBV4-1	TRBJ1-1	TGCGCCAGCAGCCAACAAGGAACGGGGGTCGACACTGAAGCTTTCTTT	CASSQQGTGVDTEAFF
NA	NA	TRBV6-6	TRBJ2-7	TGTGCCAGCAGCTATGGACAGTTCTACGAGCAGTACTTC	CASSYGQFYEQYF
NA	TRBD1	TRBV6-1	TRBJ1-2	TGTGCCAGCAGTGAAGCGCGGGGGACAGTCCTTGGCTACACCTTC	CASSEARGTVLGYTF
once	NA	TRBV7-3	TRBJ2-5	TGTGCCAGCAGCTTAAGCGGGATGCGGGGAGAGACCCAGTACTTC	CASSLSGMRGETQYF
NA	NA	TRBV10-3	TRBJ2-7	TGTGCCATCAGTGCGTCCAGCCTAACCTACGAGCAGTACTTC	CAISASSLTYEQYF
NA	TRBD1	TRBV2	TRBJ1-3	TGTGCCAGCAGTGACCCAGGGGGAGCCGGAAACACCATATATTTT	CASSDPGGAGNTIYF
NA	TRBD1	TRBV5-6	TRBJ1-1	TGTGCCAGCAGCGCACAGGGGGCAGTCACTGAAGCTTTCTTT	CASSAQGAVTEAFF
NA	NA	TRBV6-1	TRBJ2-3	TGTGCCAGCAGTGAAGCGATGGGGGGACGCACAGATACGCAGTATTTT	CASSEAMGGRTDTQYF
NA	NA	TRBV10-3	TRBJ2-3	TGTGCCATCAAGGAGGGGGGCCTCACAGATACGCAGTATTTT	CAIKEGGLTDTQYF
NA	NA	TRBV28	TRBJ2-7	TGTGCCAGCACCACGTCAGAAACGGGACCCTACGAGCAGTACTTC	CASTTSETGPYEQYF
NA	NA	TRBV6-1	TRBJ2-7	TGTGCCAGCAGCGATTCTTGGGGCAGTGTATTCGAGCAGTACTTC	CASSDSWGSVFEQYF
NA	TRBD1	TRBV5-1	TRBJ1-1	TGCGCCAGCGGCTCGGGACAGGGACGCACTGAAGCTTTCTTT	CASGSGQGRTEAFF
NA	NA	TRBV4-3	TRBJ1-1	TGCGCCAGCAGCCAAGAAGTGGGAGGGGGTACTGAAGCTTTCTTT	CASSQEVGGGTEAFF
NA	TRBD1	TRBV28	TRBJ2-5	TGTGCCAGCAGTTGGGGGACAGATTACACTCAGTTGACCCAGTACTTC	CASSWGTDYTQLTQYF
once	TRBD1	TRBV19	TRBJ1-4	TGTGCCAGTAGTCAACAGGGGGTCGCTAATGAAAAACTGTTTTTT	CASSQQGVANEKLFF
NA	NA	TRBV29-1	TRBJ2-7	TGCAGCGTTACTTCACGGACGAGGGAGCAGTACTTC	CSVTSRTREQYF
NA	NA	TRBV7-2	TRBJ1-1	TGTGCCAGCAGCTTAATCCGGGGTCGGGACTTTAACACTGAAGCTTTCTTT	CASSLIRGRDFNTEAFF
NA	TRBD2	TRBV6-5	TRBJ2-5	TGTGCCAGCAGTCGTGCGGGGGGGGTAGGAGAGACCCAGTACTTC	CASSRAGGVGETQYF
NA	TRBD2	TRBV19	TRBJ2-1	TGTGCCAGTAGTAGTACTAGCGGGGGGTACAATGAGCAGTTCTTC	CASSSTSGGYNEQFF
NA	NA	TRBV6-5	TRBJ2-7	TGTGCCAGCAGTTCCTATTCCGGGACAATCTACGAGCAGTACTTC	CASSSYSGTIYEQYF
NA	NA	TRBV5-6	TRBJ1-5	TGTGCCAGCAGCTTGTCGGGGCGGGATCAGCCCCAGCATTTT	CASSLSGRDQPQHF
NA	NA	TRBV25-1	TRBJ2-7	TGTGCCAGCATCGGGAACTCCTACGAGCAGTACTTC	CASIGNSYEQYF
NA	NA	TRBV9	TRBJ1-5	TGTGCCAGCAGCCTGGGACCAACTCAGCCCCAGCATTTT	CASSLGPTQPQHF
NA	NA	TRBV7-9	TRBJ2-5	TGTGCCAGCAGCTTAGGACCCGGACGAGAGACCCAGTACTTC	CASSLGPGRETQYF
NA	NA	TRBV2	TRBJ2-2	TGTGCCAGCAGAGTTACCCAGGGAACCGGGGAGCTGTTTTTT	CASRVTQGTGELFF
NA	TRBD2	TRBV7-2	TRBJ2-7	TGTGCCAGCAGCTCGGGACTAGCGGGAGGGGGCTCCTACGAGCAGTACTTC	CASSSGLAGGGSYEQYF
NA	NA	TRBV18	TRBJ1-1	TGTGCCAGCTCGTCCCCCACATCGAACACTGAAGCTTTCTTT	CASSSPTSNTEAFF
NA	NA	TRBV5-4	TRBJ2-7	TGTGCCAGCAGCTTGGACGGGCTGGGGGCCTACGAGCAGTACTTC	CASSLDGLGAYEQYF
NA	NA	TRBV4-3	TRBJ1-5	TGCGCCAGCAGCCAAGATTCCGGGTACCAGCCCCAGCATTTT	CASSQDSGYQPQHF
NA	NA	TRBV4-1	TRBJ1-4	TGCGCCAGCAGCCGGGAAACAGGTCAAAATGAAAAACTGTTTTTT	CASSRETGQNEKLFF
NA	NA	TRBV30	TRBJ2-7	TGTGCCTGGAGTGTACTCCTATACGAGCAGTACTTC	CAWSVLLYEQYF
NA	NA	TRBV30	TRBJ1-1	TGTGCCTGGAGACGGGCTGGGTGGAACACTGAAGCTTTCTTT	CAWRRAGWNTEAFF
NA	TRBD2	TRBV7-2	TRBJ2-7	TGTGCCAGCAGTCTGACTAGCGGAATTCCTTCCTACGAGCAGTACTTC	CASSLTSGIPSYEQYF
NA	NA	TRBV10-2	TRBJ2-5	TGCGCCAGCTCCACTCAGGCGCTTGGGGAGACCCAGTACTTC	CASSTQALGETQYF
NA	TRBD2	TRBV9	TRBJ2-2	TGTGCCAGCAGCGTAGATTCTAGCGGGGGGTACACCGGGGAGCTGTTTTTT	CASSVDSSGGYTGELFF
NA	NA	TRBV30	TRBJ1-2	TGTGCCTGGAGTGTCGGGCAGGTTTATGGCTACACCTTC	CAWSVGQVYGYTF
NA	NA	TRBV29-1	TRBJ1-1	TGCAGCGTGAGAGGCAGACAGAACACTGAAGCTTTCTTT	CSVRGRQNTEAFF
NA	NA	TRBV27	TRBJ2-7	TGTGCCAGCAGTCCGATACAGGGCCTAACCTACGAGCAGTACTTC	CASSPIQGLTYEQYF
NA	TRBD2	TRBV7-8	TRBJ2-2	TGTGCCAGCAGCTTAAGAAGCGGGAGGGTCCCCGGGGAGCTGTTTTTT	CASSLRSGRVPGELFF
few	NA	TRBV11-2	TRBJ2-3	TGTGCCAGCAGCTTAGCAGGATTTGTCGCTAACACAGATACGCAGTATTTT	CASSLAGFVANTDTQYF
NA	TRBD1	TRBV7-2	TRBJ2-1	TGTGCCAGCAGCTTGGACAGGGGAGGCTACAATGAGCAGTTCTTC	CASSLDRGGYNEQFF